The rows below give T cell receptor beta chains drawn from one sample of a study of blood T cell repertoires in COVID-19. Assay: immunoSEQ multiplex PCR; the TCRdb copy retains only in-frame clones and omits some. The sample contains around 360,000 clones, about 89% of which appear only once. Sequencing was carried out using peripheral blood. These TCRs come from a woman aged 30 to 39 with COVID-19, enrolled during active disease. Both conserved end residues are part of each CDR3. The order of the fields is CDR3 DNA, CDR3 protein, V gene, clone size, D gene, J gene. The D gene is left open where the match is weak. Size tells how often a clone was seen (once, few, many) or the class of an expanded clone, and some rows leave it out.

TGTGCCAGCAGCCAAGACAGGGGGCGCGATGAGCAGTTCTTC,CASSQDRGRDEQFF,TRBV3-1/TRBV3-2,-,TRBD1,TRBJ2-1
TGTGCCACCAGCATAAGACAGGGGGTACGGTACGAGCAGTACTTC,CATSIRQGVRYEQYF,TRBV15,-,TRBD1,TRBJ2-7
TGCAGTGGGACAGACGTTAACTATGGCTACACCTTC,CSGTDVNYGYTF,TRBV29-1,once,TRBD1,TRBJ1-2
TGTGCCTGGAGTGAGGGACTAGCGGCCTCCTACGAGCAGTACTTC,CAWSEGLAASYEQYF,TRBV30,-,TRBD2,TRBJ2-7
TGTGCCAGCAGCCCCCGGGGGGGACCCCATGGCTACACCTTC,CASSPRGGPHGYTF,TRBV7-2,-,-,TRBJ1-2
TGTGCCAGCAGCTCGAGGACAGGGGTTAGCTCTGGGGCCAACGTCCTGACTTTC,CASSSRTGVSSGANVLTF,TRBV11-2,once,TRBD1,TRBJ2-6
TGCGCCAGCAGCCAAGACTGGGGGCTAGCGGAAAGCACAGATACGCAGTATTTT,CASSQDWGLAESTDTQYF,TRBV4-1,-,-,TRBJ2-3
TGTGCCACCAGTGATCTGGGACTAGCTAGTGAGCAGTTCTTC,CATSDLGLASEQFF,TRBV24-1,-,TRBD2,TRBJ2-1
TGTGCCATCAGCCCCCTAGCGGGAGCCTCCGAGCAGTACTTC,CAISPLAGASEQYF,TRBV10-3,-,TRBD2,TRBJ2-7
TGTGCCAGCAGCTTAGGGGACTGGGCCAACGAGCAGTACTTC,CASSLGDWANEQYF,TRBV7-9,-,-,TRBJ2-7
TGCGCCAGCAGTTGGGACGGGAGCTCCTATAATTCACCCCTCCACTTT,CASSWDGSSYNSPLHF,TRBV4-1,-,-,TRBJ1-6
TGTGCCAGCAGTCGGACTAGCGGTACGAACACCGGGGAGCTGTTTTTT,CASSRTSGTNTGELFF,TRBV6-4,-,TRBD2,TRBJ2-2
TGTGCCAGCCCTTTCCGAGACAGGGGGCACGACGGGACCAAAAACATTCAGTACTTC,CASPFRDRGHDGTKNIQYF,TRBV21-1,once,-,TRBJ2-4
TGTGCCAGCTCTAGCGGCCCCCCCTCCTACGAGCAGTACTTC,CASSSGPPSYEQYF,TRBV2,-,TRBD2,TRBJ2-7
TGTGCCACAGGGACGACAGGAACCTATGGCTACACCTTC,CATGTTGTYGYTF,TRBV10-3,-,-,TRBJ1-2
TGTGCCAGCTTTCTAGGGGCTGTAGGCAATCAGCCCCAGCATTTT,CASFLGAVGNQPQHF,TRBV6-4,-,-,TRBJ1-5
TGTGCCAGCAGCCCCGGGACAGCGCTCTACGAGCAGTACTTC,CASSPGTALYEQYF,TRBV7-9,-,TRBD1,TRBJ2-7
TGTGCCACCAACGGCGGGGGGGAGACCCAGTACTTC,CATNGGGETQYF,TRBV24-1,-,TRBD2,TRBJ2-5
TGTGCCAGCAGTTCCCGACAGCCCCCGAGTACTGAAGCTTTCTTT,CASSSRQPPSTEAFF,TRBV28,-,-,TRBJ1-1
TGTGCCAGCAGCCAAGATGAACCACCCCCCCGGGTCGATGAGCAGTTCTTC,CASSQDEPPPRVDEQFF,TRBV3-1/TRBV3-2,-,-,TRBJ2-1
TGTGCCAGCAGTGAAAATAGCCTTAACGGCGAGCAGTACTTC,CASSENSLNGEQYF,TRBV2,-,-,TRBJ2-7
TGTGCCAGCAGCCAAGATCGAACGGGAAGAGGCGGCTACACCTTC,CASSQDRTGRGGYTF,TRBV3-1/TRBV3-2,-,-,TRBJ1-2
TGTGCCAGCAGTGTTACCTCTTTGGGGGGGTTTTTCGGTCAGCCCCAGCATTTT,CASSVTSLGGFFGQPQHF,TRBV6-1,-,-,TRBJ1-5
TGTGCCAGCAGCGTAGATAGGGGAACGAATTCACCCCTCCACTTT,CASSVDRGTNSPLHF,TRBV9,once,-,TRBJ1-6
TGTGCCACCAGACAGGGGGGCAATGAGCAGTTCTTC,CATRQGGNEQFF,TRBV24-1,-,TRBD1,TRBJ2-1
TGTGCCAGCAGCCGTGGGACAGGGGCCAACTATGGCTACACCTTC,CASSRGTGANYGYTF,TRBV3-1/TRBV3-2,-,TRBD1,TRBJ1-2
TGTGCCAGCAGTCCATGGAGGGGGCACTCTGGAAACACCATATATTTT,CASSPWRGHSGNTIYF,TRBV28,few,TRBD1,TRBJ1-3
TGTGCCAGCAGTTTAGGTGCAGGGGCTGGGACAACTAATGAAAAACTGTTTTTT,CASSLGAGAGTTNEKLFF,TRBV27,-,-,TRBJ1-4
TGTGCCAGCAGTGAAGGCGGGACAGCCCAAGAGACCCAGTACTTC,CASSEGGTAQETQYF,TRBV2,-,-,TRBJ2-5
TGTGCCAGCACCCCCCGATTCGGCAGGGCCAGCTCCTACGAGCAGTACTTC,CASTPRFGRASSYEQYF,TRBV28,-,-,TRBJ2-7
TGTGCCAGCAGCCAAGAACTCCCCCCCTACGAGCAGTACTTC,CASSQELPPYEQYF,TRBV4-2,-,-,TRBJ2-7
TGTGCCTGGAGTGTACGAGGCAGTTTACATCAGCCCCAGCATTTT,CAWSVRGSLHQPQHF,TRBV30,-,-,TRBJ1-5
TGCGCCAGCAGCCCCGGACTCGGGGGGCCTGGGGCCAACGTCCTGACTTTC,CASSPGLGGPGANVLTF,TRBV5-1,-,-,TRBJ2-6
TGTGCCAGCGTGGGGCTGGGACGGGACAGGGAGAACGAGCAGTACTTC,CASVGLGRDRENEQYF,TRBV11-2,-,TRBD1,TRBJ2-7
TGTGCCAGCAGTTCGGGGGGGAATTCGAGGCAGTTCTTC,CASSSGGNSRQFF,TRBV6-5,-,TRBD2,TRBJ2-1
TGCGCCAGCAGCCCAGACAGCGCCGGTCAGCCCCAGCATTTT,CASSPDSAGQPQHF,TRBV5-1,-,-,TRBJ1-5
TGTGCCTGGAGTGTACAGTGGACTAGCGGCTACGAGCAGTACTTC,CAWSVQWTSGYEQYF,TRBV30,-,TRBD2,TRBJ2-7
TGTGCCAGCAGCGTCGGGACAGGGCTAGAAAAACTGTTTTTT,CASSVGTGLEKLFF,TRBV9,-,TRBD1,TRBJ1-4
TGCGCCAGCAGCCCGTCCGGGACAGCCCCCTACGAGCAGTACTTC,CASSPSGTAPYEQYF,TRBV4-1,-,TRBD1,TRBJ2-7
TGTGCCAGCTCACGGGACAGCTCTGGAAACACCATATATTTT,CASSRDSSGNTIYF,TRBV18,-,TRBD1,TRBJ1-3
TGTGCCAGCAGCCGGGGGCAAGAGACCCAGTACTTC,CASSRGQETQYF,TRBV5-6,-,-,TRBJ2-5
TGTGCCAGCTCACTACAGACAGGGCAAAACACCGGGGAGCTGTTTTTT,CASSLQTGQNTGELFF,TRBV18,-,TRBD1,TRBJ2-2
TGTGCCAGCAGTTACCACATCCTCAATGGCGCGGGAGGGCCAAAGTACTTC,CASSYHILNGAGGPKYF,TRBV6-2/TRBV6-3,-,TRBD2,TRBJ2-7
TGTGCCAGCAGCTTAGAGGGACAGCACTCTGGAAACACCATATATTTT,CASSLEGQHSGNTIYF,TRBV7-6,-,TRBD1,TRBJ1-3
TGTGCCAGTAGAGGGGGAGATACGCAGTATTTT,CASRGGDTQYF,TRBV19,-,-,TRBJ2-3
TGTGCCAGCAGCGGATGGGAGGCCGGGGAGCTGTTTTTT,CASSGWEAGELFF,TRBV11-3,-,-,TRBJ2-2
TGTGCCAGCAGCCCCCTTCCCACCGGGGAGCTGTTTTTT,CASSPLPTGELFF,TRBV7-8,-,-,TRBJ2-2
TGTGCCAGCAGTGAAGGGACACCGAACACCGGGGAGCTGTTTTTT,CASSEGTPNTGELFF,TRBV6-1,-,-,TRBJ2-2
TGTGCCAGCAGCGGCTACAGGGCCGGGAATGAGCAGTTCTTC,CASSGYRAGNEQFF,TRBV9,-,-,TRBJ2-1
TGTGCCAGCAGCTTAGTGGAGGATTCACCCCTCCACTTT,CASSLVEDSPLHF,TRBV11-2,once,-,TRBJ1-6
TGTGCCACCAGGCCGGACAGGGGTAACACCGGGGAGCTGTTTTTT,CATRPDRGNTGELFF,TRBV24-1,-,TRBD1,TRBJ2-2
TGTGCCAGCAGCCCGGGACTCCGGAGGGAGCAGTACTTC,CASSPGLRREQYF,TRBV7-9,-,-,TRBJ2-7
TGTGCCACCAGTGGTATTAGCGGGAGGGCCTATGCTCCCGGGGAGCTGTTTTTT,CATSGISGRAYAPGELFF,TRBV24-1,-,TRBD2,TRBJ2-2
TGTGCCAGCCGCGACCTTGGGGGGTTTTATGGCTACACCTTC,CASRDLGGFYGYTF,TRBV5-5,-,-,TRBJ1-2
TGTGCCACCAGCAGAGGTGTAGGGGTCGATACGCAGTATTTT,CATSRGVGVDTQYF,TRBV15,-,-,TRBJ2-3
TGTGCCTGGAGCCTCGGGGAGGGACGTCAGCCCCAGCATTTT,CAWSLGEGRQPQHF,TRBV30,-,-,TRBJ1-5
TGTGCCAGTAGTATCCCAGGGTTGTTTGAAGCTTTCTTT,CASSIPGLFEAFF,TRBV19,-,-,TRBJ1-1